This T cell receptor beta chain emerged from a study of T cells after posttransplantation cyclophosphamide. V dropped 3 bases and J dropped 8 bases, with 12 bases sitting between them. Germline assignment: CDR1 SGDLS and CDR2 YYNGEE. The CDR3 has 13 residues. Method: immunoSEQ multiplex PCR; TCRdb's copy keeps in-frame clones and lacks some. The data list about 12,000 clones, none observed once; approximately 7% falls to the top ten. This clone was observed at least ten times. Its matching antigen is unknown. Findings and limits, study-wide: Recipient CMV seropositivity and CMV reactivation strongly tracked TRB clonality. Skin or GI-infiltrating T cells shared few TRB sequences with blood.

Material for sequencing was PBMCs. This clonotype was sampled from a woman in her 40s in good health, CMV-negative, and a related stem cell transplant donor. The gene calls are TRBV9 and TRBJ2-1, with D maybe TRBD1 (6 bases). CDR3 protein: CASSGGPHDEQFF. CDR3 in DNA: TGTGCCAGCAGCGGGGGGCCACACGATGAGCAGTTCTTC.